This T cell receptor (beta chain) is drawn from a study of shared clonotypes between healthy human individuals. Study-wide results and limits: Non-shared clonotypes displayed generation probabilities falling below those of clonotypes present in all four donors. Four donors had 5% to 6.5% of their naive CD4 clonotypes in common. Represented genetic and exposure-history diversity was restricted by having few donors. Naive subsets typically showed greater estimated richness than memory subsets.

This table comes from immunoSEQ multiplex PCR, and its TCRdb copy is limited to in-frame clones, with some not included. The table includes about 690,000 clones, 90% detected once. Germline-derived CDR1 and CDR2 are SEHNR and FQNEAQ (reference sequence). The CDR3 has 14 residues. Details on this clone: Its antigen is not identified. The germline gene is not matched at one end of the junction; a read error may be the cause.

The J gene is TRBJ2-7, the V gene TRBV7-9, with 7 bases matching TRBD1. Sequenced: memory CD8+ T cells from PBMCs. Subset described: CD45RO+ cells pooled with CCR7-negative TemRA cells. This receptor was taken from a man in his late teens or twenties in good health. Some clones in this sample may be carry-over from other donors' samples. CDR3 nucleotides: TGCGCCAGCAGCCCCGGGACAGAGGCCTACGAGCAGTACTTC. Amino acid sequence: CASSPGTEAYEQYF. The variable domain in full, completed from reference TRBV7-9 and TRBJ2-7, reads DTGVSQNPRHKITKRGQNVTFRCDPISEHNRLYWYRQTLGQGPEFLTYFQNEAQLEKSRLLSDRFSAERPKGSFSTLEIQRTEQGDSAMYLCASSPGTEAYEQYFGPGTRLTVT.